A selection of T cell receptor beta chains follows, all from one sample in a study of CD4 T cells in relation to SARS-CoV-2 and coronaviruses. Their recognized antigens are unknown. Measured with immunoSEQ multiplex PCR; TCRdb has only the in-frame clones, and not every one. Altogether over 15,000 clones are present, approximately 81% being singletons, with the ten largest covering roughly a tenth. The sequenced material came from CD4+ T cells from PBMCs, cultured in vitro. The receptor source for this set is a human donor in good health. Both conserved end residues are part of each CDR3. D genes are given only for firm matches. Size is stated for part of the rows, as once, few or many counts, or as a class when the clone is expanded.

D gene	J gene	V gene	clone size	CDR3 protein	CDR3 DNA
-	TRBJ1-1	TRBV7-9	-	CAIGGIEAFF	TGTGCCATTGGGGGCATTGAAGCTTTCTTT
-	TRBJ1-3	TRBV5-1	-	CASSSEGLSGNTIYF	TGCGCCAGCAGCTCTGAGGGGCTCTCTGGAAACACCATATATTTT
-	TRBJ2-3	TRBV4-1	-	CASSQAYGSAGSPKVGTDTQYF	TGCGCCAGCAGCCAAGCCTATGGTTCCGCAGGGTCACCCAAGGTTGGCACAGATACGCAGTATTTT
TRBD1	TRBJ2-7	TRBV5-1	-	CASSPGQGSYEQYF	TGCGCCAGCAGCCCCGGACAGGGGTCCTACGAGCAGTACTTC
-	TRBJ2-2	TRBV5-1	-	CASSADPRGGELFF	TGCGCCAGCAGCGCCGACCCCCGGGGCGGGGAGCTGTTTTTT
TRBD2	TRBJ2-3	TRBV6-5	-	CATRGLAGVPDTQYF	TGTGCCACCCGAGGTCTCGCGGGAGTCCCGGATACGCAGTATTTT
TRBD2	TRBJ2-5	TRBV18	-	CASSPGTTQETQYF	TGTGCCAGCTCACCAGGGACTACACAAGAGACCCAGTACTTC
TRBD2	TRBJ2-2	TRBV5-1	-	CASSPPGLAGGPGTGELFF	TGCGCCAGCAGCCCGCCGGGACTAGCGGGAGGGCCGGGCACCGGGGAGCTGTTTTTT
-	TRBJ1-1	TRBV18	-	CASSPGLDSEAFF	TGTGCCAGCTCACCAGGACTGGACTCGGAAGCTTTCTTT
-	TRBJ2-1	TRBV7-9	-	CASSLTRGLSSYNEQFF	TGTGCCAGCAGCCTGACCCGAGGACTTAGCTCCTACAATGAGCAGTTCTTC
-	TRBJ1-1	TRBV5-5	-	CASSTSGRANTEAFF	TGTGCCAGCAGCACCAGTGGCAGGGCAAACACTGAAGCTTTCTTT
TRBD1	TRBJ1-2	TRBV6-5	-	CASSLSRTGYGYTF	TGTGCCAGCAGCTTAAGCCGGACAGGCTATGGCTACACCTTC
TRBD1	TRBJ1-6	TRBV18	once	CASSAGTGVGNSPLHF	TGTGCCAGCTCAGCCGGGACAGGGGTAGGGAATTCACCCCTCCACTTT
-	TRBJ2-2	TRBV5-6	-	CAVEGGGTGELFF	TGTGCAGTAGAGGGGGGGGGTACCGGGGAGCTGTTTTTT
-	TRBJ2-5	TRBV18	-	CASSRNTGASAEETQYF	TGTGCCAGCTCACGTAACACGGGGGCCAGTGCTGAAGAGACCCAGTACTTC
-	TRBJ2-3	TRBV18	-	CASSPLPREFTDTQYF	TGTGCCAGCTCACCTTTACCCAGAGAATTCACAGATACGCAGTATTTT
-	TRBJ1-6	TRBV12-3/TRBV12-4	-	CASSFHTDSPLHF	TGTGCCAGCAGTTTTCATACGGATTCACCCCTCCACTTT
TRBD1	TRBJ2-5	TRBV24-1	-	CATPPPPRGRETQYF	TGTGCCACCCCACCTCCCCCCAGGGGGCGAGAGACCCAGTACTTC
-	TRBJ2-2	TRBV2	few	CASSESSRAGELFF	TGTGCCAGCAGTGAATCATCGAGGGCCGGGGAGCTGTTTTTT
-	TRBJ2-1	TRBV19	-	CASWSPGLDNEQFF	TGTGCCAGTTGGAGTCCGGGGCTCGACAATGAGCAGTTCTTC
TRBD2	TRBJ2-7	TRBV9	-	CASSTRAGGPYEQYF	TGTGCCAGCAGCACCCGAGCGGGGGGACCCTACGAGCAGTACTTC
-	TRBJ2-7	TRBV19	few	CASSLRHYYEQYF	TGTGCCAGTAGTTTGAGACACTACTACGAGCAGTACTTC
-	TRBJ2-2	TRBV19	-	CASSMTPANTGELFF	TGTGCCAGTAGTATGACTCCCGCGAACACCGGGGAGCTGTTTTTT
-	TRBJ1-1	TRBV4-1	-	CASSQGGPLWGLNTEAFF	TGCGCCAGCAGCCAAGGGGGACCCCTATGGGGCCTGAACACTGAAGCTTTCTTT
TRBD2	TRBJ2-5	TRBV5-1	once	CASTSGTSGRRETQYF	TGCGCCAGCACCTCCGGGACTAGCGGGAGAAGAGAGACCCAGTACTTC
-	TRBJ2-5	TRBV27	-	CASSLLRGGAGETQYF	TGTGCCAGCAGCCTTCTTCGTGGGGGGGCTGGCGAGACCCAGTACTTC
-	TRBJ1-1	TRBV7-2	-	CASSGQYTEAFF	TGTGCCAGCAGCGGCCAGTACACTGAAGCTTTCTTT
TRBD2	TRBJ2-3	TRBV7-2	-	CASSPRGGASTDTQYF	TGTGCCAGCAGCCCGCGGGGGGGGGCGAGCACAGATACGCAGTATTTT
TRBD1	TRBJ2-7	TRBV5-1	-	CASSLATGVAYEQYF	TGCGCCAGCAGCTTGGCCACAGGGGTCGCCTACGAGCAGTACTTC
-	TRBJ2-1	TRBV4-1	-	CASRIAPLRDEQFF	TGCGCCAGTCGGATAGCGCCTCTTAGGGATGAGCAGTTCTTC
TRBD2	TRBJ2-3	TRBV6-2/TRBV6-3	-	CASSYDSLASGSTDTQYF	TGTGCCAGCAGTTACGATTCCTTGGCTAGCGGGAGCACAGATACGCAGTATTTT
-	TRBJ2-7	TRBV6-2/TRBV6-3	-	CASSNTPRGQYF	TGTGCCAGCAGCAACACGCCCCGCGGGCAGTACTTC
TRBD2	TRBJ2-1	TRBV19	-	CASSPAGTSGHWEQFF	TGTGCCAGTAGTCCCGCGGGGACTAGCGGGCATTGGGAGCAGTTCTTC
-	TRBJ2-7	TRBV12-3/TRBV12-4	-	CASSLAGIDEQYF	TGTGCCAGCAGTTTAGCGGGGATCGACGAGCAGTACTTC
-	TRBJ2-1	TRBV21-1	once	CASSKAGAVGLAGYNEQFF	TGTGCCAGCAGCAAAGCCGGGGCCGTGGGACTAGCGGGATACAATGAGCAGTTCTTC
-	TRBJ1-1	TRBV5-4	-	CASSLGGAGPEAFF	TGTGCCAGCAGCTTGGGAGGGGCAGGTCCTGAAGCTTTCTTT
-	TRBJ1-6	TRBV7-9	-	CASSLRQDNSPLHF	TGTGCCAGCAGCTTGAGACAGGATAATTCACCCCTCCACTTT
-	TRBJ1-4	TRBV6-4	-	CASSDSGEGREKLFF	TGTGCCAGCAGTGACTCCGGGGAGGGAAGGGAAAAACTGTTTTTT
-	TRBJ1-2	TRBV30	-	CAWSVQQSGYTF	TGTGCCTGGAGTGTACAACAGTCTGGCTACACCTTC
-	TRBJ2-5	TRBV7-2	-	CASSLALGSQETQYF	TGTGCCAGCAGCTTAGCGCTGGGGTCCCAAGAGACCCAGTACTTC
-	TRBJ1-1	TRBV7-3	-	CASRPGQGGTEAFF	TGTGCCAGCAGGCCGGGGCAGGGTGGAACTGAAGCTTTCTTT
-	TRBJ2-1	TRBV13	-	CASSLRAGETPYNEQFF	TGTGCCAGCAGCCTCAGGGCAGGGGAAACTCCCTACAATGAGCAGTTCTTC
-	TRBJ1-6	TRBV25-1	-	CASSHSTRENSPLHF	TGTGCCAGCAGTCACTCGACCCGGGAGAATTCACCCCTCCACTTT
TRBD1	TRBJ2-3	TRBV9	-	CASTSGQDKDTQYF	TGTGCCAGCACCTCCGGACAGGATAAAGATACGCAGTATTTT
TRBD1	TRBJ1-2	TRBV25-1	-	CASSGATGVSYGYTF	TGTGCCAGCAGTGGGGCCACAGGGGTTTCCTATGGCTACACCTTC